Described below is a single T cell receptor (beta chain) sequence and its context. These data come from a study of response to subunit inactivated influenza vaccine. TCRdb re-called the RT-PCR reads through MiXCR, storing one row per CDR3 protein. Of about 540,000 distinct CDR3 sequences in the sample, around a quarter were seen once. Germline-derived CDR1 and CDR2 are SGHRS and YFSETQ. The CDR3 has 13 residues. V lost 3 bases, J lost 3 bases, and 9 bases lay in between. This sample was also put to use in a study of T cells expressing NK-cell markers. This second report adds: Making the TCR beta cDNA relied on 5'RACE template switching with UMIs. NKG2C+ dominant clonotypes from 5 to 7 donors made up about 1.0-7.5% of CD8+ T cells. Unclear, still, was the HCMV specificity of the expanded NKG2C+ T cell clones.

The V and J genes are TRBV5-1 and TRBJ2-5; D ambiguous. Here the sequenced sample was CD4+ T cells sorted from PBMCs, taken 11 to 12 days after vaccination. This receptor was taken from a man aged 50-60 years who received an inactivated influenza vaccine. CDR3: CASSWHTEETQYF. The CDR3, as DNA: TGCGCCAGCAGCTGGCATACGGAAGAGACCCAGTACTTC.